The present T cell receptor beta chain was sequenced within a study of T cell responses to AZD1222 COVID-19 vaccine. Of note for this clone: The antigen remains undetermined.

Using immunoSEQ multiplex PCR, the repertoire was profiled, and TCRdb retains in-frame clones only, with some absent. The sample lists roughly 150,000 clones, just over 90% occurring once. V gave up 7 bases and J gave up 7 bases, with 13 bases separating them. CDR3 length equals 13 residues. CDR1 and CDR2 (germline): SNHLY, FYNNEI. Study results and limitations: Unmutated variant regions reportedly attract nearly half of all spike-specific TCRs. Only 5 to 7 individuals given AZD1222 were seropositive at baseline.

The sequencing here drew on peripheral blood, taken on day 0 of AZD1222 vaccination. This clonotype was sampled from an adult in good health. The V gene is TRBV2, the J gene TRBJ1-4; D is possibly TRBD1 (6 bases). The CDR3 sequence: CASIQGGGEKLFF. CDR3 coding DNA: TGTGCCAGCATACAGGGTGGGGGTGAAAAACTGTTTTTT.